In this sample, the clone carrying this T cell receptor beta chain turned up a few times. Its antigen is still unknown. The CDR3 extends over 13 amino acids. Trimming shortened V by 6 bases and J by 7 bases, and 15 bases separated the two germline ends. From germline, CDR1 is SQVTM and CDR2 ANQGSEA. The sample is drawn from a study of T cells after yellow fever vaccination. At the level of the study: Fractions containing few cells were prepared with SMART-Seq v4 Ultra Low Input. Study-wide results and limits: Although the secondary response was weaker, it peaked faster, at day 5 versus 15. Post-booster repertoires again held most primary-vaccination clones (around 95% CD4, 75% to 90% CD8). Some clonotypes, a small share, were shared between CD4 and CD8 compartments.

TCRdb itself ran the 5' RACE reads through MiXCR, one entry per CDR3 protein. The sample has about 260,000 distinct CDR3 sequences, about 5.2% seen once. This specimen consisted of CD4+ T cells sorted from PBMCs, obtained on the day of the yellow fever booster vaccination. The chain has TRBV29-1 and TRBJ1-4; no definite D call. The TCR sequence derives from a man between 18 and 35 years old who received the YFV17D yellow fever vaccine. The CDR3 region is CSVWEGYREKLFF. DNA for the CDR3: TGCAGCGTCTGGGAGGGTTATCGTGAAAAACTGTTTTTT.